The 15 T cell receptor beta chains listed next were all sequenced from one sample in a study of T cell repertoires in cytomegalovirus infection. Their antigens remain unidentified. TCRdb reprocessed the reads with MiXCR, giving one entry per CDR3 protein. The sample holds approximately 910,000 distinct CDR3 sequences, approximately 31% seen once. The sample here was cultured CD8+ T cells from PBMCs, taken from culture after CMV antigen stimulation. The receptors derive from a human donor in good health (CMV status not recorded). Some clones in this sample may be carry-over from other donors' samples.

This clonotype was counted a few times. DNA of the CDR3: TGTGCCAGCAGTTTGATCGGGGGCTCTGCAGATACGCAGTATTTT. Amino acid sequence: CASSLIGGSADTQYF. This chain uses TRBV28 with TRBJ2-3; D may correspond to TRBD1 or TRBD2 (6 bases each). V gave up 3 bases and J gave up 4 bases, with 14 bases separating them. CDR3 size: 15 residues. CDR1 is MDHEN and CDR2 is SYDVKM in the germline V gene.

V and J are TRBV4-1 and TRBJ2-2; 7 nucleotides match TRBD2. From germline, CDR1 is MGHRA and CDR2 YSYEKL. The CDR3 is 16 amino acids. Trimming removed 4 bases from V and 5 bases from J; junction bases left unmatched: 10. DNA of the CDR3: TGCGCCAGCAGCCCCCGGGGGAGCGGGGATACCGGGGAGCTGTTTTTT. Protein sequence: CASSPRGSGDTGELFF.

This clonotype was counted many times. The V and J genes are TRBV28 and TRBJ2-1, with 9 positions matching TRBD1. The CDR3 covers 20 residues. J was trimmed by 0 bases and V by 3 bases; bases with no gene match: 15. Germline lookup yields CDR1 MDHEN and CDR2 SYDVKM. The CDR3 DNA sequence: TGTGCCAGCAGTTTTGCGGCAGGAATAGGACAGGGGAGCTCCTACAATGAGCAGTTCTTC. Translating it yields CASSFAAGIGQGSSYNEQFF.

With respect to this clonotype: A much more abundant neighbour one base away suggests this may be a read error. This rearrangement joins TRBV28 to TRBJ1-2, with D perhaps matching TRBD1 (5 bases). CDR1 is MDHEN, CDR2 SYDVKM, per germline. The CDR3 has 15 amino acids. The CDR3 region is CASSLYVAGSYGYSF. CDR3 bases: TGTGCCAGCAGTTTATATGTGGCAGGGAGCTATGGCTACTCCTTC.

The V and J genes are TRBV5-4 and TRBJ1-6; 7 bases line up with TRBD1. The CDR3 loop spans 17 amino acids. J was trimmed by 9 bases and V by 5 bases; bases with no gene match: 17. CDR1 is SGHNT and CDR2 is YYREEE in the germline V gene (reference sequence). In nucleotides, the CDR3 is TGTGCCAGCAGGATACCCGCAGGGGGAAAGTTCCTTTCACCCCTCCACTTT. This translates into CASRIPAGGKFLSPLHF. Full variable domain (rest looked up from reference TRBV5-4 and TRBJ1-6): ETGVTQSPTHLIKTRGQQVTLRCSSQSGHNTVSWYQQALGQGPQFIFQYYREEENGRGNFPPRFSGLQFPNYSSELNVNALELDDSALYLCASRIPAGGKFLSPLHFGNGTRLTVT.

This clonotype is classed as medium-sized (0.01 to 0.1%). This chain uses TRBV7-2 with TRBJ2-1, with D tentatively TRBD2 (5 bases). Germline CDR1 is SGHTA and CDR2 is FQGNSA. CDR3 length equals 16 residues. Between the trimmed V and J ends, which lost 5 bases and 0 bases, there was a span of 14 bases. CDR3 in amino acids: CASSISSLSSYNEQFF. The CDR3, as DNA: TGTGCCAGCAGCATTTCTAGCTTAAGCTCCTACAATGAGCAGTTCTTC.

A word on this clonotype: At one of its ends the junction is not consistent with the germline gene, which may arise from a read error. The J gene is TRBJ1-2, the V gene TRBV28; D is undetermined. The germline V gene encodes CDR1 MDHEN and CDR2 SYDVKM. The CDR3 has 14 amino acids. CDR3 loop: CTSSEAGSGYGYTF. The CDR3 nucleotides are TGTACCAGCAGCGAGGCAGGATCTGGTTATGGCTACACCTTC.

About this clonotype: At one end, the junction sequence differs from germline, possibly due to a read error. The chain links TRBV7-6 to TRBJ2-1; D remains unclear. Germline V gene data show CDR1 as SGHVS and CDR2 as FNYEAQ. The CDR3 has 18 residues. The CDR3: CASSPEVGTQSSYNDQFF. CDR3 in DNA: TGTGCCAGCAGCCCCGAAGTCGGAACACAGAGCTCCTACAATGATCAGTTCTTC.

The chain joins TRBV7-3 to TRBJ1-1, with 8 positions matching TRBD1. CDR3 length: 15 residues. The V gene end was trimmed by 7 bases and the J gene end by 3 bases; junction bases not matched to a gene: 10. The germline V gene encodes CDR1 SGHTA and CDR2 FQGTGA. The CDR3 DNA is TGTGCCAGCAACAAAATCAGGGGGCCGGACACTGAAGCTTTCTTT. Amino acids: CASNKIRGPDTEAFF.

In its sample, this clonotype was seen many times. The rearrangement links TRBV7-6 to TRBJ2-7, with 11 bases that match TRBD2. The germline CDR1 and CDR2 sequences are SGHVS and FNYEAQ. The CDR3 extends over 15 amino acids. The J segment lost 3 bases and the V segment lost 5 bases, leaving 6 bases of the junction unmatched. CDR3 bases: TGTGCCAGCAGCCCCACTAGCGGGGGCCTCTACGAGCAGTACGTC. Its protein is CASSPTSGGLYEQYV.

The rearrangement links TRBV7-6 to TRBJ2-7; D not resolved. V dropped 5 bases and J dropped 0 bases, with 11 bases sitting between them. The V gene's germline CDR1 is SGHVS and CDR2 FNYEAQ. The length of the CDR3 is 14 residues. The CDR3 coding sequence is TGTGCCAGCAGCGAAGACACCCGCTCCTACGAGCAGTACTTC. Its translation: CASSEDTRSYEQYF.

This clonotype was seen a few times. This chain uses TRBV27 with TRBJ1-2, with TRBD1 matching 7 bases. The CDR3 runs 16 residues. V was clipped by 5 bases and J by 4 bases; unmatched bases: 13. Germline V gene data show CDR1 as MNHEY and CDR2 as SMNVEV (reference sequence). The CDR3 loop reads CASSGGSGQDRYGYTF. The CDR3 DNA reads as TGTGCCAGCAGTGGGGGGAGCGGACAGGATCGCTATGGCTACACCTTC.

CDR3 protein: CASRGTPYGYTF. In nucleotides, the CDR3 is TGTGCCAGCAGGGGAACACCTTATGGCTACACCTTC. The V call is TRBV6-2 or TRBV6-3, the J call TRBJ1-2; D is undetermined. V was trimmed by 6 bases and J by 5 bases, leaving 10 bases between them. CDR3 length equals 12 residues. Germline values: CDR1 MNHEY, CDR2 SVGEGT.

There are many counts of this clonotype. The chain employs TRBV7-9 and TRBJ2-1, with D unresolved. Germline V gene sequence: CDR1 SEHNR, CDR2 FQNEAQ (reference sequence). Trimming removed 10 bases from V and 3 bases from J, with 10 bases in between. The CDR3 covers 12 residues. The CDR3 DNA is TGTGCCACCCGGCCTAGCTACAATGAGCAGTTCTTC. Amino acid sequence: CATRPSYNEQFF.

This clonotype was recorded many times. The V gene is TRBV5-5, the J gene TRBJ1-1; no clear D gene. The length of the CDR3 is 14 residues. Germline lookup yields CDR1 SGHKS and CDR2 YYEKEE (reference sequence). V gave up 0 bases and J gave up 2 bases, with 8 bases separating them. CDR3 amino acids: CASSLEGPNTEAFF. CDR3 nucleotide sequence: TGTGCCAGCAGCTTGGAGGGTCCTAACACTGAAGCTTTCTTT.